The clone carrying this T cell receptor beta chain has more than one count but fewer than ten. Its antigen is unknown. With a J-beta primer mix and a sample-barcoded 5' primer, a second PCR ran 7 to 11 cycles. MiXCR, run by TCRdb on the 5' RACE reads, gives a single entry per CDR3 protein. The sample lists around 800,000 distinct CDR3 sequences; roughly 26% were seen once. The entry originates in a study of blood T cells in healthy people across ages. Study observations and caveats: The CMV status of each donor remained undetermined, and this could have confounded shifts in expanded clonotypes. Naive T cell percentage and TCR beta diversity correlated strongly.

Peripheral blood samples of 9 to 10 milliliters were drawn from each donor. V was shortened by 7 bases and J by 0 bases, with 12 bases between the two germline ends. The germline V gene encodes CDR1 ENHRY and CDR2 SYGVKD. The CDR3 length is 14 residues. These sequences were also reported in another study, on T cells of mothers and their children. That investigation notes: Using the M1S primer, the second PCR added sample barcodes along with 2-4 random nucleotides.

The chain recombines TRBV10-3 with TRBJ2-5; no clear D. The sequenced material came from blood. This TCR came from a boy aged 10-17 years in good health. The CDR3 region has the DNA TGTGCCATCAAGAAGGTCAAGAACCAAGAGACCCAGTACTTC. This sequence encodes CAIKKVKNQETQYF.